The 24 T cell receptor beta chains below all came from one sample that was sequenced in a study of identical twins. TCRdb independently ran MiXCR on the 5' RACE reads; one entry per CDR3 protein. The table includes over 200,000 distinct CDR3 sequences, 5% to 7% detected once. These data were also filed under a second study, of T cells expressing NK-cell markers.

Sequenced: CD8+ T cells sorted from blood. Receptors originate from a woman younger than 30 in good health.

Many counts were recorded for this clonotype. The V gene is TRBV29-1, the J gene TRBJ1-2, with a tentative D call TRBD1 (5 bases). Looked up from germline, CDR1 is SQVTM and CDR2 is ANQGSEA. Trimming took off 2 bases at V and 5 bases at J, with 6 bases between the two ends. This CDR3 contains 11 residues. CDR3 nucleotides: TGCAGCGTTGAAAGGGGTTATGGCTACACCTTC. The encoded protein is CSVERGYGYTF.

This clonotype occurred a few times. V usage is TRBV9 and J usage is TRBJ2-7; 7 bases match TRBD1. The V gene end was trimmed by 2 bases and the J gene end by 5 bases; junction bases not matched to a gene: 7. The CDR3 is 14 residues long. From germline, CDR1 is SGDLS and CDR2 YYNGEE. The CDR3 nucleotides are TGTGCCAGCAGCGTCTCGGGACAGTTCCACGAGCAGTACTTC. As protein: CASSVSGQFHEQYF.

The chain combines TRBV27 with TRBJ1-2, with a weak D call TRBD1 (5 bases). Germline values: CDR1 MNHEY, CDR2 SMNVEV (reference sequence). The CDR3 loop spans 13 amino acids. V was cut by 5 bases and J by 7 bases, with 14 bases left in between. The CDR3 reads CASSGRDWGGYTF. CDR3 coding DNA: TGTGCCAGCAGTGGGAGGGACTGGGGTGGCTACACCTTC.

The chain has TRBV5-5 and TRBJ2-1; TRBD2 matches at 13 bases. With 1 base clipped from V and 9 bases from J, the junction kept 7 bases outside the gene matches. CDR1 SGHKS and CDR2 YYEKEE come from the germline V gene (reference sequence). This CDR3 comprises 16 residues. In DNA, the CDR3 is TGTGCCAGCAGCTTGTCCGGGACTAGCGGGATTCTTGAGCAGTTCTTC. Protein sequence: CASSLSGTSGILEQFF.

Many counts were recorded for this clonotype. The J gene is TRBJ2-7, the V gene TRBV5-1; 10 bases agree with TRBD1. V lost 3 bases to trimming and J lost 5 bases; unmatched junction nucleotides: 11. The CDR3 sequence is 16 residues long. CDR1 and CDR2 from the germline V gene are SGHRS and YFSETQ. CDR3 sequence reads: CASSSGQGGSIDEQYF. CDR3 nucleotides: TGCGCCAGCAGCTCCGGACAGGGGGGCTCAATTGACGAGCAGTACTTC.

This chain uses TRBV21-1 with TRBJ2-5; TRBD2 is the table's D call and was not checked against the DNA. TRBV21-1 is classified as a pseudogene. This CDR3 has 16 residues. The CDR3 spells CASSSRTSGGEETQYF. As DNA, the CDR3 is TGTGCCAGCAGCTCCCGGACTAGCGGGGGGGAGGAGACCCAGTACTTC.

This clonotype was found many times. V and J are TRBV20-1 and TRBJ2-4, with 9 bases that match TRBD1. Unmatched junction bases numbered 10, after V lost 5 bases and J lost 8 bases. CDR3 length: 14 residues. Germline CDR1 reads DFQATT; CDR2 reads SNEGSKA (reference sequence). CDR3 in amino acids: CSAVPQGAGDIQYF. DNA for the CDR3: TGCAGTGCTGTTCCACAGGGGGCCGGGGACATTCAGTACTTC.

This clonotype was seen many times. The gene calls are TRBV6-1 and TRBJ2-7, with D possibly being TRBD2 (6 bases). The V gene's germline CDR1 is MNHNS and CDR2 SASEGT. V lost 6 bases to trimming and J lost 3 bases, with 18 bases between them. There are 15 residues in the CDR3. In DNA form, the CDR3 reads TGTGCCAGCAGGCTCCTGACGGGGGTCCTCTACGAGCAGTACTTC. Its protein product is CASRLLTGVLYEQYF.

Many counts were recorded for this clonotype. J is TRBJ2-1 and V is TRBV6-5; D is undetermined. Germline V gene sequence: CDR1 MNHEY, CDR2 SVGAGI. The CDR3 has 11 amino acids. The V and J ends lost 1 base and 10 bases respectively, with 5 bases between them. The CDR3 sequence is CASSYYREQFF. The CDR3 nucleotides are TGTGCCAGCAGTTACTATCGGGAGCAGTTCTTC.

This clonotype was counted between two and nine times. CDR3 nucleotides: TGTGCCAGCAATGCGGGAGCCGGGGAGCAGTACTTC. It is translated as CASNAGAGEQYF. The V call is TRBV6-5, the J call TRBJ2-7; 7 bases agree with TRBD2. After removal of 7 bases from V and 7 bases from J, the junction contained 7 bases not matched to a gene. From germline, CDR1 is MNHEY and CDR2 SVGAGI. This CDR3 has 12 residues.

There are a few counts of this clonotype. This chain joins TRBV20-1 and TRBJ2-7; D is ambiguous. The CDR3 sequence is 14 residues long. V shed 4 bases and J shed 2 bases, with 15 bases lying between them. CDR1 is DFQATT, CDR2 SNEGSKA, per germline (reference sequence). Written as DNA, the CDR3 is TGCAGTGCTACCAAGCCGATATCCCCCTACGAGCAGTACTTC. The encoded protein is CSATKPISPYEQYF.

The chain recombines TRBV5-6 with TRBJ2-5, with TRBD2 matching 8 bases. The germline CDR1 and CDR2 sequences are SGHDT and YYEEEE. V was clipped by 5 bases and J by 5 bases; unmatched bases: 11. CDR3 length: 15 residues. The CDR3 reads CASSLPGGSLETQYF. The CDR3 nucleotides are TGTGCCAGCAGTTTGCCGGGAGGGAGCTTGGAGACCCAGTACTTC.

This clonotype was seen a few times. This chain links TRBV7-9 with TRBJ2-1, with 14 bases lining up with TRBD2. The CDR3 is made up of 16 amino acids. The germline gives CDR1 SEHNR, CDR2 FQNEAQ (reference sequence). V lost 5 bases and J lost 6; bases outside the gene matches: 6. DNA of the CDR3: TGTGCCAGCAGCGCCTCGACTAGCGGGAGGGCCAATGAGCAGTTCTTC. It yields the protein CASSASTSGRANEQFF.

This clonotype was counted a few times. The V gene is TRBV5-1, the J gene TRBJ2-1; 11 bases align to TRBD1. The trim removed 4 bases at V and 5 bases at J, leaving 11 bases unmatched. Per germline, CDR1 SGHRS and CDR2 YFSETQ. The length of the CDR3 is 17 residues. This CDR3 is CASSTPGQGDANNEQFF. CDR3 DNA: TGCGCCAGCAGCACTCCGGGACAGGGGGATGCAAACAATGAGCAGTTCTTC.

This clonotype was detected many times. The chain employs TRBV12-3 or TRBV12-4 and TRBJ1-2; D possibly corresponds to TRBD1 (5 bases). V was shortened by 6 bases and J by 4 bases, with 12 bases between the two germline ends. The CDR3 has 13 amino acids. The CDR3 region is CASSPGGIYGYTF. As DNA, the CDR3 is TGTGCCAGCAGCCCCGGGGGGATCTATGGCTACACCTTC.

This chain links TRBV11-2 with TRBJ1-1; no firm D call. V lost 3 bases to trimming and J lost 11 bases, with 16 bases between them. Per germline, CDR1 SGHAT and CDR2 FQNNGV. The CDR3 is 13 amino acids. CDR3 protein: CASSLGRVLGAFF. The DNA for the CDR3 is TGTGCCAGCAGCTTGGGGAGGGTCCTGGGCGCTTTCTTT. The entire variable domain, with the rest obtained from reference TRBV11-2 and TRBJ1-1, is as follows: EAGVAQSPRYKIIEKRQSVAFWCNPISGHATLYWYQQILGQGPKLLIQFQNNGVVDDSQLPKDRFSAERLKGVDSTLKIQPAKLEDSAVYLCASSLGRVLGAFFGQGTRLTVV.

The sample holds many counts of this clonotype. The rearrangement uses TRBV15 and TRBJ1-5; D might be TRBD1 (6 bases). V lost 0 bases and J lost 3, with 12 bases in between. The germline CDR1 and CDR2 sequences are LNHNV and YYDKDF (reference sequence). This CDR3 has 16 amino acids. The CDR3 DNA reads TGTGCCACCAGCAGAGATTCCAGGGGCCCCAATCAGCCCCAGCATTTT. Amino acids: CATSRDSRGPNQPQHF.

This clonotype has just a few counts. The J gene is TRBJ2-2, the V gene TRBV6-2 or TRBV6-3, with a tentative D call TRBD1 (6 bases). The CDR3 loop spans 16 amino acids. Germline V gene data show CDR1 as MNHEY and CDR2 as SVGEGT. V was cut by 6 bases and J by 4 bases, with 18 bases left in between. The CDR3 loop is CASRPRRQDRTGELFF. The CDR3 region has the DNA TGTGCCAGCAGACCCCGCCGACAGGATCGCACCGGGGAGCTGTTTTTT.

This clonotype came up a few times. This chain joins TRBV9 and TRBJ1-1, with D unclear. Trimming removed 2 bases from V and 10 bases from J, with 15 bases in between. This CDR3 contains 13 residues. Germline assignment: CDR1 SGDLS and CDR2 YYNGEE. In DNA, the CDR3 is TGTGCCAGCAGCGTTCAGGTGTTGGAGTCAGCTTTCTTT. Translated, it gives CASSVQVLESAFF.

This clonotype was seen at least ten times. The V call is TRBV7-2, the J call TRBJ2-4; D is unresolved. V was clipped by 4 bases and J by 5 bases, with 15 bases between them. CDR1 and CDR2 (germline): SGHTA, FQGNSA. This CDR3 comprises 15 residues. CDR3 loop: CASSSRGPPQNIQYF. DNA for the CDR3: TGTGCCAGCAGCTCTAGAGGCCCACCCCAAAACATTCAGTACTTC.

This clonotype was counted at least ten times. The chain has TRBV13 and TRBJ1-1; 7 nucleotides align to TRBD1. Germline V gives CDR1 PRHDT, CDR2 FYEKMQ (reference sequence). Trimming at V came to 7 bases and at J to 1 base, leaving 9 bases not matched to a gene. The CDR3 is 15 amino acids. The CDR3 loop is CASTIAGTENTEAFF. The DNA of the CDR3 is TGTGCCAGCACCATTGCAGGGACAGAGAACACTGAAGCTTTCTTT.

Only a few counts were recorded for this clonotype. The rearrangement joins TRBV7-9 to TRBJ2-1; TRBD2 agrees at 13 bases. Per the germline V gene, CDR1 is SEHNR and CDR2 is FQNEAQ (reference sequence). The junction had 2 bases not matched to a gene; V was cut back by 2 bases and J by 7 bases. CDR3 size: 15 residues. DNA for the CDR3: TGTGCCAGCAGCTTACTACTAGCGGGAGGGAATGAGCAGTTCTTC. Translating it yields CASSLLLAGGNEQFF.

This clonotype was detected many times. The gene calls are TRBV7-9 and TRBJ2-1; 7 nucleotides align to TRBD1. V lost 6 bases, J lost 8 bases, and 7 bases stayed unmatched. This CDR3 region has 13 residues. Germline lookup yields CDR1 SEHNR and CDR2 FQNEAQ (reference sequence). In DNA form, the CDR3 reads TGTGCCAGCAGGTCGACAGGGTTCGATGAGCAGTTCTTC. The encoded protein is CASRSTGFDEQFF.

This clonotype was counted between two and nine times. The chain joins TRBV2 to TRBJ1-1; D not certain. V was cut by 6 bases and J by 7 bases, with 6 bases left in between. Germline loops: CDR1 SNHLY, CDR2 FYNNEI. The CDR3 spans 10 residues. CDR3 in amino acids: CASSYHEAFF. CDR3 bases: TGTGCCAGCAGCTACCATGAAGCTTTCTTT.